The present entry profiles one T cell receptor beta chain with its context. A junction boundary mismatches the germline segment, possibly from a read error. The data were taken from a study of blood T cell repertoires in COVID-19. From germline, CDR1 is SGHNT and CDR2 YYREEE (reference sequence). The CDR3 consists of 14 residues. Sequencing used immunoSEQ multiplex PCR; TCRdb keeps in-frame clones, though not all of them. The data hold about 260,000 clones, with approximately 90% observed a single time. Clinical history as reported by participants underpinned cohort assignment. This clonotype was sampled from a woman aged 35 to 49 with acute COVID-19. Sequenced input: PBMCs or T cells enriched from blood (not recorded which). This chain uses TRBV5-4 with TRBJ1-1; 7 nucleotides agree with TRBD1. The CDR3 is CASRLGQTNTEAFF. The DNA for the CDR3 is TGTGCCAGCAGATTGGGACAGACCAACACTGAAGCTTTCTTT.